Listed below are T cell receptor beta chains from one sample, sequenced in a study of T cell responses to AZD1222 COVID-19 vaccine. The protocol was immunoSEQ multiplex PCR, while the TCRdb copy is restricted to in-frame clones and leaves out a portion. The data hold roughly 170,000 clones, with around nine tenths observed a single time. The sample was peripheral blood, taken on day 0 of AZD1222 vaccination. These receptors came from an adult in good health. Each CDR3 is given with its conserved first and last residue. The D gene is left open where the match is weak. Part of the rows lack a size; the others show once, few, many or a class for expanded clones.

d_gene: TRBD1
v_gene: TRBV28
abundance: .
j_gene: TRBJ2-1
CDR3nt: TGTGCCAGCATATCAGGGGGCTCCTACAATGAGCAGTTCTTC
CDR3aa: CASISGGSYNEQFF

d_gene: .
v_gene: TRBV30
abundance: .
j_gene: TRBJ1-2
CDR3nt: TGTGCCTGGAGTCCGGGACTCCTTGGCTACACCTTC
CDR3aa: CAWSPGLLGYTF

d_gene: TRBD2
v_gene: TRBV12-5
abundance: once
j_gene: TRBJ2-3
CDR3nt: TGTGCTAGTGGTTTGGTAGGAGCTAGCGGGAGGGCAACAGATACGCAGTATTTT
CDR3aa: CASGLVGASGRATDTQYF

d_gene: .
v_gene: TRBV28
abundance: once
j_gene: TRBJ1-6
CDR3nt: TGTGCCAGCAGTTTTAAGGGAACACCCCTCCACTTT
CDR3aa: CASSFKGTPLHF

d_gene: TRBD2
v_gene: TRBV28
abundance: .
j_gene: TRBJ2-1
CDR3nt: TGTGCCAGCAGGGTGACTAGCGGGCGGTACAATGAGCAGTTCTTC
CDR3aa: CASRVTSGRYNEQFF

d_gene: .
v_gene: TRBV19
abundance: few
j_gene: TRBJ1-4
CDR3nt: TGTGCCAGTAGTATGGGACCAACTAATGAAAAACTGTTTTTT
CDR3aa: CASSMGPTNEKLFF

d_gene: .
v_gene: TRBV3-1/TRBV3-2
abundance: .
j_gene: TRBJ2-3
CDR3nt: TGTGCCAGCAGCCTTGGGCCCCTCGATACGCAGTATTTT
CDR3aa: CASSLGPLDTQYF

d_gene: TRBD2
v_gene: TRBV7-9
abundance: few
j_gene: TRBJ2-1
CDR3nt: TGTGCCAGCAGCCCCTGGACTAGCGGGAGTATGAGATCCTACAATGAGCAGTTCTTC
CDR3aa: CASSPWTSGSMRSYNEQFF

d_gene: .
v_gene: TRBV27
abundance: .
j_gene: TRBJ1-5
CDR3nt: TGTGCCAGCAGTCTCCAGGGAAGCAATCAGCCCCAGCATTTT
CDR3aa: CASSLQGSNQPQHF

d_gene: .
v_gene: TRBV12-3/TRBV12-4
abundance: .
j_gene: TRBJ1-2
CDR3nt: TGTGCCAGCAGTTTAACCCTGAACTATGGCTACACCTTC
CDR3aa: CASSLTLNYGYTF

d_gene: TRBD2
v_gene: TRBV10-2
abundance: .
j_gene: TRBJ2-5
CDR3nt: TGCGCCAGCAGTGGGACTAGCGGTGGTCAGGAGACCCAGTACTTC
CDR3aa: CASSGTSGGQETQYF

d_gene: TRBD2
v_gene: TRBV7-2
abundance: .
j_gene: TRBJ2-7
CDR3nt: TGTGCCAGCAGCTTAGTCCTAGCGGGACTGGTACCCTACGAGCAGTACTTC
CDR3aa: CASSLVLAGLVPYEQYF

d_gene: .
v_gene: TRBV5-6
abundance: .
j_gene: TRBJ1-5
CDR3nt: TGTGCCAGCAGCTTGGCCGTAGGTCAGCCCCAGCATTTT
CDR3aa: CASSLAVGQPQHF

d_gene: .
v_gene: TRBV2
abundance: .
j_gene: TRBJ2-1
CDR3nt: TGTGCCAGCAGGACGGACCACTACAATGAGCAGTTCTTC
CDR3aa: CASRTDHYNEQFF

d_gene: TRBD1
v_gene: TRBV6-6
abundance: .
j_gene: TRBJ1-3
CDR3nt: TGTGCCAGCAGTCAGAAGCACAGGGGGCCAACTGAAATCTCTGGAAACACCATATATTTT
CDR3aa: CASSQKHRGPTEISGNTIYF

d_gene: TRBD1
v_gene: TRBV7-2
abundance: .
j_gene: TRBJ2-7
CDR3nt: TGTGCCAGCAGCCGGGACAGAGACTCCTACGAGCAGTACTTC
CDR3aa: CASSRDRDSYEQYF

d_gene: .
v_gene: TRBV30
abundance: once
j_gene: TRBJ2-5
CDR3nt: TGTGCCTGGAGTGTAGCTGGGGGAGAGACCCAGTACTTC
CDR3aa: CAWSVAGGETQYF

d_gene: .
v_gene: TRBV14
abundance: .
j_gene: TRBJ1-1
CDR3nt: TGTGCCAGCAGCCAAGAATCCGGCACAGGGGAAGCTTTCTTT
CDR3aa: CASSQESGTGEAFF

d_gene: .
v_gene: TRBV9
abundance: .
j_gene: TRBJ1-3
CDR3nt: TGTGCCAGCAGCGCCCAGCCCGGGGGGGGAGCGGGAAACACCATATATTTT
CDR3aa: CASSAQPGGGAGNTIYF

d_gene: TRBD1
v_gene: TRBV19
abundance: .
j_gene: TRBJ2-2
CDR3nt: TGTGCCAGTTACAGGGGGCTCGGCACCGGGGAGCTGTTTTTT
CDR3aa: CASYRGLGTGELFF

d_gene: .
v_gene: TRBV27
abundance: .
j_gene: TRBJ2-5
CDR3nt: TGTGCCAGCAGCGCCTTGGACCGACTCACGCAAGAGACCCAGTACTTC
CDR3aa: CASSALDRLTQETQYF

d_gene: .
v_gene: TRBV3-1/TRBV3-2
abundance: .
j_gene: TRBJ2-3
CDR3nt: TGTGCCAGCAGCCCGGAGACAGACCCAGATACGCAGTATTTT
CDR3aa: CASSPETDPDTQYF

d_gene: .
v_gene: TRBV19
abundance: .
j_gene: TRBJ2-3
CDR3nt: TGTGCCAGTAGTACAGGGGGGTTGAGCACAGATACGCAGTATTTT
CDR3aa: CASSTGGLSTDTQYF

d_gene: .
v_gene: TRBV5-1
abundance: .
j_gene: TRBJ2-7
CDR3nt: TGCGCCAGCAGCTTGGGTGCGTACGAGCAGTACTTC
CDR3aa: CASSLGAYEQYF

d_gene: .
v_gene: TRBV4-3
abundance: .
j_gene: TRBJ2-1
CDR3nt: TGCGCCAGCAGCCAAGGGACTAACTCCTACAATGAGCAGTTCTTC
CDR3aa: CASSQGTNSYNEQFF

d_gene: TRBD2
v_gene: TRBV11-2
abundance: few
j_gene: TRBJ2-3
CDR3nt: TGTGCCAGCAGCCTCGGGACTAGCGGGGAGGGGGATACGCAGTATTTT
CDR3aa: CASSLGTSGEGDTQYF

d_gene: .
v_gene: TRBV29-1
abundance: few
j_gene: TRBJ1-1
CDR3nt: TGCAGCGTTCCAGCTCTGAACACTGAAGCTTTCTTT
CDR3aa: CSVPALNTEAFF

d_gene: TRBD2
v_gene: TRBV14
abundance: .
j_gene: TRBJ2-5
CDR3nt: TGTGCCAGCAGCCAAGGGACGGGAGGGACCCAGTACTTC
CDR3aa: CASSQGTGGTQYF

d_gene: .
v_gene: TRBV29-1
abundance: .
j_gene: TRBJ2-7
CDR3nt: TGCAGCGTTGTAGGGCTATCCTACGAGCAGTACTTC
CDR3aa: CSVVGLSYEQYF

d_gene: .
v_gene: TRBV3-1/TRBV3-2
abundance: .
j_gene: TRBJ1-5
CDR3nt: TGTGCCAGCAGCCCCGGGACGGGCAATCAGCCCCAGCATTTT
CDR3aa: CASSPGTGNQPQHF

d_gene: TRBD2
v_gene: TRBV7-9
abundance: .
j_gene: TRBJ2-5
CDR3nt: TGTGCCAGCAGCTCTCGGGCGGGAGAGGGGGAGACCCAGTACTTC
CDR3aa: CASSSRAGEGETQYF

d_gene: TRBD1
v_gene: TRBV28
abundance: .
j_gene: TRBJ1-3
CDR3nt: TGTGCCAGCTCCAGGGGGCTTGGAAACACCATATATTTT
CDR3aa: CASSRGLGNTIYF

d_gene: .
v_gene: TRBV6-5
abundance: .
j_gene: TRBJ2-2
CDR3nt: TGTGCCAGCAGACCCGGACACCCCGACGGGGAGCTGTTTTTT
CDR3aa: CASRPGHPDGELFF

d_gene: .
v_gene: TRBV12-3/TRBV12-4
abundance: .
j_gene: TRBJ1-2
CDR3nt: TGTGCCAGTCGGGCGGGGGCAGGCTACACCTTC
CDR3aa: CASRAGAGYTF

d_gene: .
v_gene: TRBV30
abundance: .
j_gene: TRBJ2-3
CDR3nt: TGTGCCTGGACTGTAGGGCGGAGAGGCACAGATACGCAGTATTTT
CDR3aa: CAWTVGRRGTDTQYF

d_gene: .
v_gene: TRBV4-3
abundance: once
j_gene: TRBJ1-1
CDR3nt: TGCGCCAGCAGCCGGAACACTGAAGCTTTCTTT
CDR3aa: CASSRNTEAFF

d_gene: TRBD2
v_gene: TRBV7-2
abundance: .
j_gene: TRBJ2-7
CDR3nt: TGTGCCAGCAGCTCGACTAGCGGGGCCGGCTACGAGCAGTACTTC
CDR3aa: CASSSTSGAGYEQYF

d_gene: .
v_gene: TRBV10-3
abundance: .
j_gene: TRBJ2-1
CDR3nt: TGTGCCTACGGACCGCACAATGAGCAGTTCTTC
CDR3aa: CAYGPHNEQFF

d_gene: .
v_gene: TRBV30
abundance: .
j_gene: TRBJ1-6
CDR3nt: TGTGCCTGGCGCAGAGGGGGGGGATCCAAGGGGTCACCCCTCCACTTT
CDR3aa: CAWRRGGGSKGSPLHF

d_gene: .
v_gene: TRBV2
abundance: once
j_gene: TRBJ2-2
CDR3nt: TGTGCCAGCAGAGGGACGGGCCCCGGGGAGCTGTTTTTT
CDR3aa: CASRGTGPGELFF

d_gene: .
v_gene: TRBV10-3
abundance: .
j_gene: TRBJ2-7
CDR3nt: TGTGCCATCACACAGGGAAGCTCCTACGAGCAGTACTTC
CDR3aa: CAITQGSSYEQYF

d_gene: .
v_gene: TRBV28
abundance: once
j_gene: TRBJ1-5
CDR3nt: TGTGCCAGCAGTTTATGGGACAGCCTCCCCAATCAGCCCCAGCATTTT
CDR3aa: CASSLWDSLPNQPQHF

d_gene: .
v_gene: TRBV19
abundance: few
j_gene: TRBJ2-7
CDR3nt: TGTGCCAGTAGTATCCGAGCGGACTCTCCCTACGAGCAGTACTTC
CDR3aa: CASSIRADSPYEQYF

d_gene: TRBD2
v_gene: TRBV7-3
abundance: .
j_gene: TRBJ2-3
CDR3nt: TGTGCCAGCGGCCTAGCGGCTAGCACAGATACGCAGTATTTT
CDR3aa: CASGLAASTDTQYF

d_gene: .
v_gene: TRBV28
abundance: once
j_gene: TRBJ2-7
CDR3nt: TGTGCCAGCAGTTTTAGAGGTGGGGGCTACGAGCAGTACTTC
CDR3aa: CASSFRGGGYEQYF

d_gene: TRBD1
v_gene: TRBV6-5
abundance: .
j_gene: TRBJ1-6
CDR3nt: TGTGCCAGCAGTTACTCTACCGGGACAGTTAATTCACCCCTCCACTTT
CDR3aa: CASSYSTGTVNSPLHF

d_gene: .
v_gene: TRBV30
abundance: .
j_gene: TRBJ1-2
CDR3nt: TGTGCCTGGACCCCAGGGGCCGACTATGGCTACACCTTC
CDR3aa: CAWTPGADYGYTF

d_gene: .
v_gene: TRBV5-8
abundance: .
j_gene: TRBJ1-3
CDR3nt: TGTGCCAGCAGCCCCCTGGGTTCTGGAAACACCATATATTTT
CDR3aa: CASSPLGSGNTIYF